Listed below are T cell receptor beta chains from one sample, sequenced in a study of PD-1 blockade in classical Hodgkin lymphoma. The table came from immunoSEQ multiplex PCR; TCRdb's copy has only in-frame clones and leaves some out. The sample records approximately 60,000 clones, over 85% being singletons. The sequenced sample was peripheral blood mononuclear cells (PBMCs), obtained at baseline. All receptors come from a human donor with classical Hodgkin lymphoma. The conserved cysteine and the conserved F or W are not part of the CDR3 here. The order of the fields is V gene, D gene, J gene, CDR3 protein. A D gene is named only where the DNA matches it firmly.

TRBV7-6	TRBD1	TRBJ2-2	ASSLTTGAGGELF
TRBV28	-	TRBJ1-6	ASSPRSSYNSPLH
TRBV12-5	-	TRBJ2-1	ASAPFLGDNEQF
TRBV5-6	-	TRBJ2-7	ASSLEGRPDPYEQY
TRBV25-1	-	TRBJ1-5	ASSEYGDGQPQH
TRBV19	TRBD1	TRBJ2-7	ASNPGQGYEQY
TRBV7-6	TRBD2	TRBJ2-5	ASSLGVVGTSGEETQY
TRBV28	-	TRBJ1-3	ASSRPGTIKNTIY
TRBV5-1	TRBD2	TRBJ2-7	ASSPGLAGSYEQY
TRBV5-5	TRBD2	TRBJ2-3	ASSVGTSGPDTQY
TRBV28	-	TRBJ2-3	ASSFPTRDPSTDTQY
TRBV10-3	TRBD1	TRBJ2-1	AISETGGHEQF
TRBV28	TRBD2	TRBJ2-5	ASSPPSLAGVETQY
TRBV5-4	-	TRBJ2-7	ASSSGQMRQY
TRBV19	-	TRBJ2-1	ASSIATWGNEQF